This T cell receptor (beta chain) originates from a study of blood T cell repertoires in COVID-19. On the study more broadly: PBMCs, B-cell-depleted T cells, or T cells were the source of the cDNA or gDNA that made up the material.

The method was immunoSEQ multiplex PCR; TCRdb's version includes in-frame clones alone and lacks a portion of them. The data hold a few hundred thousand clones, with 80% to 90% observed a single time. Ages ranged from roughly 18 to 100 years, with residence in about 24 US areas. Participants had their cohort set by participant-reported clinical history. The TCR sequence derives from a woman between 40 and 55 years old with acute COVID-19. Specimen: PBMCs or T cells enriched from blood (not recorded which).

The CDR3 here is CASSQGLSRVRVTDTQYF. CDR3 DNA: TGTGCCAGCAGCCAAGGACTCTCCCGGGTCCGCGTCACAGATACGCAGTATTTT. The chain couples TRBV3-1 (or the pseudogene TRBV3-2) to TRBJ2-3; D is unresolved. Germline V gives CDR1 LGHDT, CDR2 YNNKEL (reference sequence). Trimming took 1 base from V and 2 from J, leaving 19 bases between them. The CDR3 is 18 amino acids.